This entry lists 24 T cell receptor beta chains sequenced from one sample in a study of control samples from healthy donors and cancer patients. Clones were sequenced by immunoSEQ multiplex PCR, and TCRdb holds only the in-frame ones, with some missing. Among roughly 100,000 clones listed, approximately 90% were seen once. Sequenced sample: PBMCs. Every receptor here comes from a man in his 60s with lung cancer.

V and J are TRBV19 and TRBJ2-3, with D possibly matching TRBD2 (7 bases). Germline V CDR1 and CDR2: LNHDA, SQIVND (reference sequence). Between the trimmed V and J ends, which lost 0 bases and 4 bases, there was a span of 11 bases. The CDR3 spans 15 residues. The DNA for the CDR3 is TGTGCCAGTAGTATAGATGGGGGGGCTGCAGATACGCAGTATTTT. Encoded protein: CASSIDGGAADTQYF.

The rearrangement links TRBV30 to TRBJ1-6; no firm D call. Germline lookup yields CDR1 GTSNPN and CDR2 SVGIG (reference sequence). The CDR3 contains 12 residues. The ends were cut back, 5 bases at V and 9 bases at J, with 11 bases in the middle. The CDR3, as DNA: TGTGCCTGGGATCAGTTGAGTTCACCCCTCCACTTT. It is translated as CAWDQLSSPLHF. Full variable domain (missing parts from reference TRBV30 and TRBJ1-6): SQTIHQWPATLVQPVGSPLSLECTVEGTSNPNLYWYRQAAGRGLQLLFYSVGIGQISSEVPQNLSASRPQDRQFILSSKKLLLSDSGFYLCAWDQLSSPLHFGNGTRLTVT.

The gene calls are TRBV6-5 and TRBJ1-6, with D perhaps TRBD1 (6 bases). Trimming pared 4 bases from V and 10 bases from J, leaving 17 bases between. CDR3 length equals 15 residues. Germline V gene lookup returns CDR1 MNHEY and CDR2 SVGAGI. CDR3 sequence: CASSSGGRFGSPLHF. CDR3 nucleotide sequence: TGTGCCAGCAGTTCCGGGGGGCGGTTTGGCTCACCCCTCCACTTT.

The V gene is TRBV5-4, the J gene TRBJ2-7; maybe TRBD1 (5 bases). Germline V gives CDR1 SGHNT, CDR2 YYREEE (reference sequence). Trimming removed 10 bases at V and 5 bases at J, with 25 bases between. CDR3 length: 15 residues. The DNA for the CDR3 is TGTGCCGGCTCATCTGGGGCATCCAGAAGCCACGAGCAGTACTTC. Protein: CAGSSGASRSHEQYF.

The chain joins TRBV6-5 to TRBJ2-2; 7 bases match TRBD1. CDR3 length: 16 residues. J was trimmed by 4 bases and V by 3 bases; bases with no gene match: 8. The germline V gene has CDR1 MNHEY and CDR2 SVGAGI. DNA of the CDR3: TGTGCCAGCAGTTATACAAACAGGGGACGCACCGGGGAGCTGTTTTTT. Amino acid sequence: CASSYTNRGRTGELFF.

The rearrangement links TRBV6-1 to TRBJ1-3, with TRBD1 identical over 9 bases. Trimming cost V 6 bases and J 5 bases; bases outside gene matches: 17. This CDR3 is 18 amino acids long. Germline V gene sequence: CDR1 MNHNS, CDR2 SASEGT. The CDR3 DNA follows: TGTGCCAGCAGCGAAACTCGATTTCCCGGGACAGGGCGAAACACCATATATTTT. Translating gives CASSETRFPGTGRNTIYF.

The chain uses TRBV6-5 and TRBJ1-4, with no clear D. Germline V CDR1 and CDR2: MNHEY, SVGAGI. There are 15 residues in the CDR3. The ends were cut back, 0 bases at V and 6 bases at J, with 11 bases in the middle. As DNA, the CDR3 is TGTGCCAGCAGTTACTCCCCGGGGTTATATGAAAAACTGTTTTTT. It yields the protein CASSYSPGLYEKLFF.

V is TRBV7-3 and J is TRBJ1-3; the D is unclear. The CDR3 is 16 residues long. V shed 3 bases and J shed 4 bases, with 16 bases lying between them. CDR1 and CDR2 (germline): SGHTA, FQGTGA. The CDR3 nucleotides are TGTGCCAGCAGCTTGGCGGGCCTCGCCTCGGGAAACACCATATATTTT. This gives the protein CASSLAGLASGNTIYF.

V usage is TRBV6-5 and J usage is TRBJ2-3, with TRBD1 as a possible D gene (6 bases). The V end was cut by 6 bases, the J end by 5 bases, with 18 bases between. The CDR3 runs to 15 residues. Germline V gives CDR1 MNHEY, CDR2 SVGAGI. This CDR3 reads CASRTLQGSRDTQYF. For the CDR3, the DNA is TGTGCCAGCAGGACCTTACAGGGAAGTAGAGATACGCAGTATTTT.

CDR3 sequence reads: CASSPMAASNQPQHF. The CDR3, as DNA: TGTGCCAGCTCCCCCATGGCCGCTAGCAATCAGCCCCAGCATTTT. The V gene is TRBV18, the J gene TRBJ1-5; D gene uncertain. The V end lost 6 bases, the J end lost 0 bases, and 12 bases lay between the germline ends. This CDR3 is 15 amino acids long. Per germline, CDR1 KGHSH and CDR2 LQKENI.

The gene calls are TRBV5-1 and TRBJ2-5, with D possibly TRBD2 on 7 matching bases. This CDR3 contains 16 residues. Trimming took off 0 bases at V and 1 base at J, with 13 bases between the two ends. The germline V gene has CDR1 SGHRS and CDR2 YFSETQ. CDR3 sequence reads: CASSLGGGGVQETQYF. CDR3 nucleotides: TGCGCCAGCAGCTTGGGGGGAGGGGGTGTCCAAGAGACCCAGTACTTC.

This chain uses TRBV7-2 with TRBJ1-1; possible D gene TRBD1, 5 bases. The germline V and J ends were trimmed by 3 bases and 8 bases, with 10 bases remaining between them. The germline V gene encodes CDR1 SGHTA and CDR2 FQGNSA. The CDR3 extends over 12 amino acids. DNA for the CDR3: TGTGCCAGCAGCTTTTGGTGGGGGGAAGCTTTCTTT. Amino acid sequence: CASSFWWGEAFF.

This clone has a single count. CDR3 coding DNA: TGTGCCAGCAGTAACTACGACAGGATAGATACCGGGGAGCTGTTTTTT. As protein: CASSNYDRIDTGELFF. J is TRBJ2-2 and V is TRBV6-5; possibly TRBD1 for D (6 bases). The CDR3 has 16 residues. V lost 5 bases, J lost 5 bases, and 18 bases lay in between. In germline, CDR1 is MNHEY, CDR2 SVGAGI.

The chain combines TRBV7-2 with TRBJ2-6; possible D gene TRBD2, 5 bases. V gave up 2 bases and J gave up 2 bases, with 19 bases separating them. This CDR3 region has 19 residues. Germline CDR1 reads SGHTA; CDR2 reads FQGNSA. CDR3 sequence reads: CASSLPGRAAVAGANVLTF. The CDR3 coding sequence is TGTGCCAGCAGCTTACCCGGGCGGGCTGCAGTGGCTGGGGCCAACGTCCTGACTTTC.

Concerning this clone itself: The same CDR3 can be traced to other DNA sequences in this sample. The chain carries TRBV12-3 or TRBV12-4 and TRBJ1-2; D gene unclear. The CDR3 contains 12 residues. Trimming shortened V by 2 bases and J by 5 bases, and 6 bases separated the two germline ends. Here the CDR3 reads CASSLKGYGYTF. CDR3 DNA: TGTGCCAGCAGTTTAAAGGGTTATGGCTACACCTTC.

The chain uses TRBV15 and TRBJ1-3; D unresolved. V lost 3 bases and J lost 4, with 4 bases in between. There are 12 residues in the CDR3. CDR1 LNHNV and CDR2 YYDKDF come from the germline V gene (reference sequence). The chain's CDR3 is CATSSSGNTIYF. CDR3 sequence (DNA): TGTGCCACCAGCAGCTCGGGAAACACCATATATTTT.

The rearrangement joins TRBV12-3 or TRBV12-4 to TRBJ1-2, with 7 bases fitting TRBD1. V shed 6 bases and J 5 bases; nucleotides not matched to a gene: 6. CDR3 length: 13 amino acids. This CDR3 is CASSEGGQYGYTF. For the CDR3, the DNA is TGTGCCAGCAGCGAGGGGGGACAGTATGGCTACACCTTC.

Here the CDR3 DNA reads TGTGCCACCAGTGAGCCAGCCGGGACTAGCACAGATACGCAGTATTTT. The encoded protein is CATSEPAGTSTDTQYF. The genes are TRBV24-1 and TRBJ2-3, with a weak D call TRBD2 (6 bases). Trimming cost V 4 bases and J 0 bases, with 13 bases left between them. CDR3 length: 16 residues. The germline CDR1 and CDR2 sequences are KGHDR and SFDVKD.

The J gene is TRBJ2-1, the V gene TRBV6-6, with TRBD2 identical over 8 bases. V was clipped by 0 bases and J by 5 bases; unmatched bases: 6. The CDR3 covers 16 residues. Germline loops: CDR1 MNHNY, CDR2 SVGAGI (reference sequence). CDR3 sequence (DNA): TGTGCCAGCAGTTACTCACGCGGGGGGCCGGACAATGAGCAGTTCTTC. Protein product: CASSYSRGGPDNEQFF.

The rearrangement joins TRBV10-3 to TRBJ2-5; TRBD1 is a possible D gene (5 bases). The germline gives CDR1 ENHRY, CDR2 SYGVKD. Trimming removed 3 bases at V and 3 bases at J, with 8 bases between. The CDR3 is made up of 13 amino acids. The CDR3 DNA is TGTGCCATCAGTGAACAGGCCAAAGAGACCCAGTACTTC. Its translation is CAISEQAKETQYF.

V gene TRBV27 combines with J gene TRBJ1-6, with D possibly being TRBD1 (5 bases). This CDR3 is 12 amino acids long. V lost 5 bases and J 10 bases, leaving 9 bases between the germline ends. Germline V gene lookup returns CDR1 MNHEY and CDR2 SMNVEV (reference sequence). CDR3 protein: CASSDRGSPLHF. The CDR3 DNA reads TGTGCCAGCAGTGATCGGGGGTCACCCCTCCACTTT.

In this sample, this clone turned up a few times. CDR3 DNA sequence: TGTGCCGCCAGTTCAGGGGACAGGGGCACAGATACGCAGTATTTT. Protein product: CAASSGDRGTDTQYF. The chain combines TRBV10-3 with TRBJ2-3; 9 bases line up with TRBD1. The CDR3 loop spans 15 amino acids. V lost 11 bases, J lost 1 base, and 10 bases stayed unmatched. CDR1 and CDR2 (germline): ENHRY, SYGVKD.

This rearrangement joins TRBV19 to TRBJ1-6, with 7 bases matching TRBD1. Germline CDR1 is LNHDA and CDR2 is SQIVND (reference sequence). V lost 5 bases to trimming and J lost 5 bases; unmatched junction nucleotides: 6. This CDR3 is 15 amino acids long. As DNA, the CDR3 is TGTGCCAGTAGTGCATACAGGGGAGATAATTCACCCCTCCACTTT. Its translation is CASSAYRGDNSPLHF.

This chain links TRBV5-1 with TRBJ2-1; 8 bases line up with TRBD1. Germline trimming cut 3 bases from V and 0 bases from J; bases unmatched to any gene: 5. Germline-derived CDR1 and CDR2 are SGHRS and YFSETQ. CDR3 length equals 16 residues. The CDR3 nucleotides are TGCGCCAGCAGCTCGGGACAGGACAGCTCCTACAATGAGCAGTTCTTC. This codes for CASSSGQDSSYNEQFF.